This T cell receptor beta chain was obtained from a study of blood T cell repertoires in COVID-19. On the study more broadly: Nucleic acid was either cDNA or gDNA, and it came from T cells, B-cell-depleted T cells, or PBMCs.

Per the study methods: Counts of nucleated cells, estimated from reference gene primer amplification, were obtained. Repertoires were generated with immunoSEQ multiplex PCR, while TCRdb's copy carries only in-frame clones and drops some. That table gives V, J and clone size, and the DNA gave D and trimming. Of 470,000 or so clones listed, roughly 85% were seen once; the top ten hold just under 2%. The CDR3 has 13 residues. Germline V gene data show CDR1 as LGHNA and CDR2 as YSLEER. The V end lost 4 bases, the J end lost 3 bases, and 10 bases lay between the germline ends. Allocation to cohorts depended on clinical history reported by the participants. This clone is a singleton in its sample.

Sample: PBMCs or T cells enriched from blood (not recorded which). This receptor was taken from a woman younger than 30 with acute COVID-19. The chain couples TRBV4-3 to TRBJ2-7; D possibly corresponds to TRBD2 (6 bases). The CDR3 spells CASSPGVSYEQYF. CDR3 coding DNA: TGCGCCAGCAGCCCGGGGGTGAGCTACGAGCAGTACTTC.